This T cell receptor beta chain is drawn from a study of blood T cell repertoires in COVID-19. Per the original methods: The authors estimated nucleated cell counts from reference gene primer amplification. TCRdb's table, derived via immunoSEQ multiplex PCR, lists solely in-frame clones and lacks some. D and trimming were read from the DNA, whereas the V and J calls and clone size are those reported in that table. This repertoire shows some 490,000 clones, approximately 90% found once; its top ten account for 8.3%. The sample consisted of PBMCs or T cells enriched from blood (not recorded which). The receptor was derived from a woman aged 55-69 years who had recovered from COVID-19.

CDR3 residues: CASSYSGGREKLFF. The CDR3 DNA reads as TGTGCCAGCAGTTACTCGGGGGGACGGGAAAAACTGTTTTTT. V usage is TRBV6-5 and J usage is TRBJ1-4, with D perhaps TRBD1 (5 bases). V lost 0 bases and J 8 bases, leaving 10 bases between the germline ends. CDR3 length equals 14 residues. Germline-derived CDR1 and CDR2 are MNHEY and SVGAGI.